These 14 T cell receptor beta chains originate from one sample sequenced in a study of T cells in Graves' hyperthyroidism and ophthalmopathy (dated by TCRdb to the late 2010s). The library relied on multiplex PCR. The listed sequencing device is Illumina HiSeq 2000. Amplification of TCR beta CDR3 regions was carried out from RNA transcripts. For the first round of RT-PCR on the TCR CDR3, the HTBI primer set was used together with the Qiagen OneStep RT-PCR kit. TCRdb took the public reads, trimmed them with fastp at Q25, ran MiXCR for clone calling and kept in-frame beta chains. Identical CDR3 protein sequences are pooled into one entry, listed with their most common genes and DNA. Across this sample there are approximately 380,000 distinct CDR3 sequences, with under 20% seen only once. 35% to 45% of the sample rests with the top ten. The source material was blood. Receptors were obtained from a man younger than 30 with Graves' ophthalmopathy.

The chain carries TRBV5-1 and TRBJ1-2; maybe TRBD1 (5 bases). Per the germline V gene, CDR1 is SGHRS and CDR2 is YFSETQ. V lost 0 bases, J lost 7 bases, and 13 bases lay in between. This CDR3 contains 14 residues. CDR3 residues: CASSLERGFGGYTF. CDR3 coding DNA: TGCGCCAGCAGCTTGGAAAGGGGATTTGGTGGCTACACCTTC.

The V and J genes are TRBV6-4 and TRBJ2-1, with 10 bases matching TRBD2. The ends lost 3 bases at V and 6 bases at J; junction bases unmatched: 5. Germline-derived CDR1 and CDR2 are MRHNA and SNTAGT. The CDR3 has 15 residues. The CDR3 reads CASSESGGASNEQFF. The CDR3 nucleotides read TGTGCCAGCAGTGAGAGCGGGGGGGCCTCCAATGAGCAGTTCTTC.

This clonotype has just a few counts. The J gene is TRBJ2-3, the V gene TRBV6-2 or TRBV6-3; D is uncertain. There are 16 residues in the CDR3. Per the germline V gene, CDR1 is MNHEY and CDR2 is SVGEGT. V lost 2 bases and J 0 bases, leaving 12 bases between the germline ends. The CDR3 DNA follows: TGTGCCAGCAGTTACGGTTGGGCTACTAGCACAGATACGCAGTATTTT. Residues: CASSYGWATSTDTQYF.

This clonotype was recorded many times. The chain couples TRBV6-1 to TRBJ2-1, with D unresolved. The CDR3 has 13 amino acids. Trimming shortened V by 4 bases and J by 7 bases, and 11 bases separated the two germline ends. The germline gives CDR1 MNHNS, CDR2 SASEGT. CDR3 protein: CASSGPRVNEQFF. CDR3 nucleotides: TGTGCCAGCAGTGGACCTAGGGTGAATGAGCAGTTCTTC.

This clonotype was found many times. The rearrangement uses TRBV12-3 or TRBV12-4 and TRBJ2-3; 12 bases match TRBD2. The CDR3 has 15 residues. J gave up 4 bases and V 6 bases, and 5 bases lay outside the gene matches. The CDR3 protein is CASRLTSGGADTQYF. The CDR3, as DNA: TGTGCCAGCAGACTGACTAGCGGGGGAGCAGATACGCAGTATTTT.

This clonotype was seen ten or more times. V usage is TRBV20-1 and J usage is TRBJ2-5, with D unresolved. This CDR3 has 13 amino acids. Germline V gene sequence: CDR1 DFQATT, CDR2 SNEGSKA (reference sequence). Deletions cut 5 bases from V and 2 bases from J, with 12 bases between. In DNA, the CDR3 is TGCAGTGCTCCCCGACATTCACAAGAGACCCAGTACTTC. This sequence encodes CSAPRHSQETQYF.

V and J are TRBV9 and TRBJ2-3; D unresolved. The V end was cut by 3 bases, the J end by 0 bases, with 11 bases between. The length of the CDR3 is 15 residues. Per the germline V gene, CDR1 is SGDLS and CDR2 is YYNGEE. The CDR3 nucleotides read TGTGCCAGCAGCGCCACTGTTGGGAGCACAGATACGCAGTATTTT. It translates to CASSATVGSTDTQYF.

V is TRBV2 and J is TRBJ2-2; D is undetermined. Germline V gene lookup returns CDR1 SNHLY and CDR2 FYNNEI. The CDR3 contains 13 residues. V lost 0 bases and J 5 bases, leaving 4 bases between the germline ends. The CDR3 DNA follows: TGTGCCAGCAGTGAAGCTGCGACCGGGGAGCTGTTTTTT. Its protein product is CASSEAATGELFF.

This clonotype was recorded many times. The chain recombines TRBV12-3 or TRBV12-4 with TRBJ1-2; TRBD1 agrees at 7 bases. This CDR3 has 15 residues. With 1 base clipped from V and 0 bases from J, the junction kept 2 bases outside the gene matches. The CDR3: CASSLGTGSNYGYTF. The CDR3 DNA follows: TGTGCCAGCAGTTTAGGGACAGGTTCTAACTATGGCTACACCTTC.

This clonotype was seen repeatedly, ten times or more. This chain links TRBV20-1 with TRBJ2-7, with D perhaps matching TRBD1 or TRBD2 (5 bases each). Trimming took 6 bases from V and 8 from J, leaving 20 bases between them. This CDR3 contains 13 residues. Germline V gene sequence: CDR1 DFQATT, CDR2 SNEGSKA (reference sequence). The CDR3 here is CSAPRDPSVKQYF. CDR3 coding DNA: TGCAGTGCCCCCCGGGACCCCTCAGTGAAGCAGTACTTC.

This clonotype appeared many times. This chain uses TRBV7-3 with TRBJ2-5; no clear D. Trimming took 2 bases from V and 7 from J, leaving 11 bases between them. The CDR3 sequence is 13 residues long. Germline V gene sequence: CDR1 SGHTA, CDR2 FQGTGA. The CDR3 region is CASSLESSGTQYF. CDR3 in DNA: TGTGCCAGCAGCTTAGAGTCCTCCGGGACCCAGTACTTC.

This clonotype has a count of ten or more. V usage is TRBV9 and J usage is TRBJ2-3; possibly TRBD1 for D (5 bases). There are 15 residues in the CDR3. The germline V gene encodes CDR1 SGDLS and CDR2 YYNGEE. V was trimmed by 2 bases and J by 2 bases, leaving 12 bases between them. CDR3 sequence reads: CASSVSTGSTDTQYF. In DNA form, the CDR3 reads TGTGCCAGCAGCGTGTCCACAGGCTCCACAGATACGCAGTATTTT.

The chain carries TRBV27 and TRBJ1-6; D is ambiguous. V was cut by 5 bases and J by 5 bases, with 7 bases left in between. The CDR3 sequence is 13 residues long. Germline V gene data show CDR1 as MNHEY and CDR2 as SMNVEV (reference sequence). Written as DNA, the CDR3 is TGTGCCAGCAGTCTCGTCCATAATTCACCCCTCCACTTT. It specifies CASSLVHNSPLHF.

This clonotype turned up a few times. The chain combines TRBV20-1 with TRBJ2-5; possibly TRBD1 for D (5 bases). Trimming removed 3 bases at V and 3 bases at J, with 14 bases between. The CDR3 runs 14 residues. CDR1 and CDR2 (germline): DFQATT, SNEGSKA (reference sequence). CDR3 sequence: CSARELTQEETQYF. For the CDR3, the DNA is TGCAGTGCTAGGGAGCTAACACAGGAAGAGACCCAGTACTTC.